The rows below give T cell receptor beta chains drawn from one sample of a study of neoadjuvant anti-PD-1 for oral cavity cancer. The protocol was immunoSEQ multiplex PCR, while the TCRdb copy is restricted to in-frame clones and leaves out a portion. The sample lists about 42,000 clones; around 79% were seen once. This sample comprised PBMCs, obtained after nivolumab (anti-PD-1) treatment. All receptors come from a person between 40 and 79 years old with oral cavity squamous cell carcinoma. Both conserved end residues are part of each CDR3. The D gene is left open where the match is weak. Rows give clone size only sometimes, using once, few, many, or a class for an expanded clone.

V gene,J gene,D gene,clone size,CDR3 protein,CDR3 DNA
TRBV7-8,TRBJ2-2,-,-,CARSGAHTGELFF,TGTGCCAGATCGGGGGCTCACACCGGGGAGCTGTTTTTT
TRBV6-6,TRBJ1-1,-,-,CASSYPNTEAFF,TGTGCCAGCAGTTACCCGAACACTGAAGCTTTCTTT
TRBV30,TRBJ2-2,-,-,CAWSGGGELFF,TGTGCCTGGAGTGGAGGCGGGGAGCTGTTTTTT
TRBV9,TRBJ2-7,-,-,CASSVTADSSYEQYF,TGTGCCAGCAGCGTTACCGCAGACTCATCCTACGAGCAGTACTTC
TRBV19,TRBJ2-7,-,medium-sized,CASSIGLGNYEQYF,TGTGCCAGTAGCATCGGTCTAGGGAACTACGAGCAGTACTTC
TRBV18,TRBJ1-1,-,-,CASSGVPGNTEAFF,TGTGCCAGCTCTGGGGTCCCGGGGAACACTGAAGCTTTCTTT
TRBV29-1,TRBJ1-2,TRBD1,-,CSVGGTGGGYGYTF,TGCAGCGTTGGGGGGACAGGAGGTGGCTATGGCTACACCTTC
TRBV18,TRBJ1-2,-,once,CASSPPGGLLNYGYTF,TGTGCCAGCTCACCACCGGGAGGGCTGTTGAACTATGGCTACACCTTC
TRBV7-2,TRBJ1-6,TRBD1,-,CASSSRTGSSYNSPLHF,TGTGCCAGCAGCTCCCGGACAGGATCCTCCTATAATTCACCCCTCCACTTT
TRBV18,TRBJ2-7,-,-,CASSRTSYEQYF,TGTGCCAGCTCAAGAACTAGCTACGAGCAGTACTTC
TRBV5-1,TRBJ2-1,-,-,CASSLEGPPGDEQFF,TGCGCCAGCAGCTTGGAAGGTCCCCCTGGAGATGAGCAGTTCTTC
TRBV18,TRBJ2-3,-,medium-sized,CASSLRQDGADTQYF,TGTGCCAGCTCACTCCGCCAGGATGGGGCAGATACGCAGTATTTT
TRBV19,TRBJ1-4,-,-,CASGRGEVKLFF,TGTGCCAGTGGGAGGGGAGAGGTTAAACTGTTTTTT
TRBV2,TRBJ1-1,TRBD1,-,CASRLTGESTEAFF,TGTGCCAGCAGACTGACAGGGGAGTCCACTGAAGCTTTCTTT
TRBV27,TRBJ1-5,-,-,CASSLEWGSNQPQHF,TGTGCCAGCAGTTTGGAGTGGGGTAGCAATCAGCCCCAGCATTTT
TRBV7-9,TRBJ1-5,-,-,CASSAGGNQPQHF,TGTGCCAGCAGCGCCGGAGGGAATCAGCCCCAGCATTTT
TRBV6-6,TRBJ1-3,-,-,CASSYGSSGNTIYF,TGTGCCAGCAGTTACGGGAGCTCTGGAAACACCATATATTTT
TRBV15,TRBJ2-5,-,-,CATQMGGGSQETQYF,TGTGCCACCCAGATGGGAGGGGGGAGCCAAGAGACCCAGTACTTC
TRBV5-6,TRBJ2-3,TRBD2,few,CASSSSGMSTDTQYF,TGTGCCAGCAGCTCTAGCGGGATGAGCACAGATACGCAGTATTTT